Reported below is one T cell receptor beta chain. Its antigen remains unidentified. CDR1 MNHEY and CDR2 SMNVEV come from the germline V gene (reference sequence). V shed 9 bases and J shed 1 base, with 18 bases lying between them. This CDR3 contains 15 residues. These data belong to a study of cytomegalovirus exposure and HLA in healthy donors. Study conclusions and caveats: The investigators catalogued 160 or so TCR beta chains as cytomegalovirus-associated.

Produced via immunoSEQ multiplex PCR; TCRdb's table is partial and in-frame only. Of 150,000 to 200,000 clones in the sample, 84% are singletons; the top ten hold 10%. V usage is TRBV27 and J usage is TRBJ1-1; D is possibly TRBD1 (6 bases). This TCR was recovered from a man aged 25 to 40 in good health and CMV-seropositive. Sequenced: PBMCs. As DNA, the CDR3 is TGTGCCAGTCGCCGGGACGGGGGGGCGAACACTGAAGCTTTCTTT. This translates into CASRRDGGANTEAFF.